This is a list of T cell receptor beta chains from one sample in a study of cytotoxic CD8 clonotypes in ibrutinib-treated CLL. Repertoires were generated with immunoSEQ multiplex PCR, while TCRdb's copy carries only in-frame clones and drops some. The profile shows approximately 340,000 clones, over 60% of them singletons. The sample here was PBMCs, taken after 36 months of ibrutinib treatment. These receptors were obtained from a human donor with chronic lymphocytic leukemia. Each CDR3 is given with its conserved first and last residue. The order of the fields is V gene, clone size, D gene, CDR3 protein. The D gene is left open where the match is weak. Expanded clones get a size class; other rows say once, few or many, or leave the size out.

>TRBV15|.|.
CAAEQGYKNIQYF
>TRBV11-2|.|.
CASSSNTVNYGYTF
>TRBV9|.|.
CASSDGPNSYEQYF
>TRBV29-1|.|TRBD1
CSVVQGARTDTQYF
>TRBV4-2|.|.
CASSHYWTDNEQFF
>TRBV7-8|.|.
CASSSRTGSGEQYF
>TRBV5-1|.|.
CASSLLARIGDSPLHF
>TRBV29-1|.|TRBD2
CSVELASTGELFF
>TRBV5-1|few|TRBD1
CASSSLNAQGADETQYF
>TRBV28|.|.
CASSPGLRGGYTF
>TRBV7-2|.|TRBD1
CASSLGAGGAETQYF
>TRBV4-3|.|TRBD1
CASSPGQGVGETQYF
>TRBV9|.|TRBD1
CASSATGAGANVLTF
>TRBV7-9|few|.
CASSKTGNTEAFF
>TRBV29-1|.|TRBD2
CSARGGTSGTYEQYF
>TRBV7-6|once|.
CASSSSSSPYNEQFF
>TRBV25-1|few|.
CASSEGQAYGYTF
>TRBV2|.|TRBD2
CASSEVGTSFQETQYF
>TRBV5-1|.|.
CASSLALAYNEQFF
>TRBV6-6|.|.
CASSQAAETQYF
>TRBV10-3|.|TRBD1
CAISEYKTGANYGYTF
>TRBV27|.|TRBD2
CASSPLAGGLHEQYF
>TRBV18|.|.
CASSPSGAPSYGYTF
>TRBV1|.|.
CTSSQDFPRERPLSGANVLTF
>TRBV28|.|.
CASSLTSYEQFF
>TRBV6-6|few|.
CASSYGTYQETQYF
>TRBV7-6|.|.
CASSPGVNEQFF
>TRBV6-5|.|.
CASSYAGSYEQYF
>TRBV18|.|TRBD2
CASSGPGLASGNEQFF
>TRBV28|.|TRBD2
CASSYLAGATSYEQYF
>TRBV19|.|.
CASTPWGRGNTEAFF
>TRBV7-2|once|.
CASSLVSGSGNTIYF
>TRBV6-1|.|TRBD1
CASAGTAYNEQFF
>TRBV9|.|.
CASSVASSRNYGYTF
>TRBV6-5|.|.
CASSYRRTGTDEQFF
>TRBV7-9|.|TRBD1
CASSLTDGTGKNEQFF
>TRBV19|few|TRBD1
CASSRGTGEIYEQYF
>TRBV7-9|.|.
CASSLYPDSDTQYF
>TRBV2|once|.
CASSASRGYSYEQYF
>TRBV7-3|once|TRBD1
CASSSHGDRGLRASTDTQYF
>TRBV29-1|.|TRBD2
CSVEAEGRGGLLEQYF
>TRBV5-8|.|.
CASSLDRVDEQYF
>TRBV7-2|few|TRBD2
CASSRWRGDNEQFF
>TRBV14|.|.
CASSQGTGGGYEQYF
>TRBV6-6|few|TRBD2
CASGPSGRAYEQYF
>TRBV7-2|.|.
CASSLAGALNTEAFF
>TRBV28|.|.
CASRDSKHETQYF
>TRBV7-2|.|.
CASSFGRDF
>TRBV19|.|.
CASSPRQGAGTDTQYF
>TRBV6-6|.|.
CASSPEDKYGYTF
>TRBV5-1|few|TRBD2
CASSLIRGGITDTQYF
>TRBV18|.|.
CASSPKGDEKLFF
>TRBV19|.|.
CASRGQKQETQYF